These T cell receptor beta chains were read from a single sample in a study of Ad26.COV2.S vaccination and SARS-CoV-2 variants. Produced via immunoSEQ multiplex PCR; TCRdb's table is partial and in-frame only. The data hold about 400,000 clones, with 80% to 90% observed a single time. This specimen was peripheral blood, taken in a trial of Ad26.COV2.S vaccine versus placebo. The source of these receptors is a person aged 18-60 years who received the Ad26.COV2.S COVID-19 vaccine or a placebo. CDR3s include the opening cysteine and the closing phenylalanine or tryptophan. Each record gives: clone size, V gene, D gene, J gene, CDR3 DNA, CDR3 protein. D genes are given only for firm matches. Only some rows state a clone size, as once, few, many or a class for expanded clones.

>-|TRBV5-4|-|TRBJ2-2
TGTGCCAGCAGGACTTTTGGCGGCAGGGGTATGGACGGGGAGCTGTTTTTT
CASRTFGGRGMDGELFF
>-|TRBV5-1|TRBD2|TRBJ2-7
TGCGCCAGCAGCTTGACTAGCGGGGAGACTTACGAGCAGTACTTC
CASSLTSGETYEQYF
>-|TRBV18|-|TRBJ1-1
TGTGCCAGCTCACCAATGGATTACACTGAAGCTTTCTTT
CASSPMDYTEAFF
>-|TRBV7-2|-|TRBJ1-3
TGTGCCAGCAGCTTAGTGTTGGGTTATCGAGGCGGAAACACCATATATTTT
CASSLVLGYRGGNTIYF
>-|TRBV6-5|-|TRBJ2-1
TGTGCCAGCAGGCGGGACTGGGGACTTAACAATGAGCAGTTCTTC
CASRRDWGLNNEQFF
>-|TRBV10-3|-|TRBJ2-7
TGTGCCATCAGTGAGTCGGCTTCCTACGAGCAGTACTTC
CAISESASYEQYF
>-|TRBV2|TRBD1|TRBJ1-3
TGTGCCAGAACAGGGGATTCTCTGGATTACACCATATATTTT
CARTGDSLDYTIYF
>-|TRBV27|TRBD2|TRBJ2-7
TGTGCCAGCAGCCCTAGCGGATCCTACGAGCAGTACTTC
CASSPSGSYEQYF
>-|TRBV11-2|-|TRBJ2-3
TGTGCCAGCAGGAGTATGGGGGATACGCAGTATTTT
CASRSMGDTQYF
>-|TRBV30|-|TRBJ1-2
TGTGCCTGGAGGACAGGAGCAAACTATGGCTACACCTTC
CAWRTGANYGYTF
>-|TRBV7-9|TRBD1|TRBJ1-4
TGTGCCAGCAGCGCCTATGGGACAGGGGATGAAAAACTGTTTTTT
CASSAYGTGDEKLFF
>-|TRBV5-1|-|TRBJ2-3
TGCGCCAGCAGCCGCGGACTTCTTGGCCCAGATACGCAGTATTTT
CASSRGLLGPDTQYF
>once|TRBV4-2|-|TRBJ1-5
TGTGCCAGCAGCCCCCGCAGTAGGGGGGCTTTTGGCAATCAGCCCCAGCATTTT
CASSPRSRGAFGNQPQHF
>-|TRBV4-2|-|TRBJ1-2
TGTGCCAGCAGCCCAGAACCGGGACCCCCACCGGGTCGCGGAGGCTACACCTTC
CASSPEPGPPPGRGGYTF
>few|TRBV6-6|TRBD2|TRBJ2-1
TGTGCCAGCAGTTACTCGTCTAGCGGGGGCAATGAGCAGTTCTTC
CASSYSSSGGNEQFF
>-|TRBV13|-|TRBJ2-2
TGTGCCAGCAGCTTCGTGGGGTCAGTCACCGGGGAGCTGTTTTTT
CASSFVGSVTGELFF
>-|TRBV5-4|-|TRBJ2-3
TGTGCCAGCAGCTTGAGACTATTACACGGGGCAGATACGCAGTATTTT
CASSLRLLHGADTQYF
>-|TRBV10-3|-|TRBJ1-6
TGTGCCATCAGTGAAAATAATTCACCCCTCCACTTT
CAISENNSPLHF
>-|TRBV5-4|-|TRBJ1-5
TGTGCCAGCAGCTTACCTAATCAGCCCCAGCATTTT
CASSLPNQPQHF
>once|TRBV11-3|-|TRBJ1-1
TGTGCCAGCAGCTTGGGCACGAACACTGAAGCTTTCTTT
CASSLGTNTEAFF
>-|TRBV29-1|-|TRBJ2-3
TGCAGCGGGGCAACAGGGAGCACAGATACGCAGTATTTT
CSGATGSTDTQYF
>few|TRBV30|-|TRBJ2-7
TGTGCCTCCCCGGGGTACGAGCAGTACTTC
CASPGYEQYF
>-|TRBV5-4|-|TRBJ1-3
TGTGCCAGCAGCTTGGACAGCATCTCTGGAAACACCATATATTTT
CASSLDSISGNTIYF
>-|TRBV11-2|TRBD1|TRBJ2-3
TGTGCCAGCAGCCTGGACAGGGCAGATACGCAGTATTTT
CASSLDRADTQYF
>-|TRBV5-6|TRBD2|TRBJ2-2
TGTGCCAGCAGCTTGGCCATGGCGGGGGTCACCGGGGAGCTGTTTTTT
CASSLAMAGVTGELFF
>once|TRBV18|-|TRBJ2-5
TGTGCCAGCTCGCCGACTCGTCAAGAGACCCAGTACTTC
CASSPTRQETQYF
>-|TRBV21-1|-|TRBJ1-5
TGTGCCAGCAGCTCCCGACAGGGAGGACAGCCCCAGCATTTT
CASSSRQGGQPQHF
>-|TRBV5-1|-|TRBJ2-6
TGCGCCAGCAGCTTGGCCGGGGGGCATGGGGCCAACGTCCTGACTTTC
CASSLAGGHGANVLTF
>-|TRBV15|-|TRBJ1-2
TGTGCCACCAGCAGAGAAGACATTAACTATGGCTACACCTTC
CATSREDINYGYTF
>-|TRBV30|TRBD2|TRBJ2-7
TGTGCCTGGGCGAACTTAGCGGGGCAGTACTTC
CAWANLAGQYF
>-|TRBV7-8|TRBD1|TRBJ1-3
TGTGCCAGCAGCCGCAAGACAGGGTCTGGAAACACCATATATTTT
CASSRKTGSGNTIYF
>-|TRBV7-9|-|TRBJ1-6
TGTGCCAGCAGCCTTTCAGGTCGGTTGCATAATTCACCCCTCCACTTT
CASSLSGRLHNSPLHF
>few|TRBV7-6|-|TRBJ1-6
TGTGCCAGCAGCTTAGAACAGGGTGGTTCACCCCTCCACTTT
CASSLEQGGSPLHF
>-|TRBV5-1|TRBD1|TRBJ1-5
TGCGCCAGCAGCTTGGCCGGGGACAGAAGTCAGCCCCAGCATTTT
CASSLAGDRSQPQHF
>few|TRBV10-1|-|TRBJ1-1
TGCGCCAGCAGTGTGGCTTCAGAGGCTTTCTTT
CASSVASEAFF
>once|TRBV19|-|TRBJ1-1
TGTGCCAGTAAGCCCCATGGGCTCTTCGGCGAAGCTTTCTTT
CASKPHGLFGEAFF
>-|TRBV5-1|-|TRBJ1-1
TGCGCCGATACTTTCCTCTCGGGGGTCGAAGCTTTCTTT
CADTFLSGVEAFF
>-|TRBV5-4|-|TRBJ1-2
TGTGCCAGCAGCTTGGGCATTCCCTACTATGGCTACACCTTC
CASSLGIPYYGYTF
>-|TRBV19|-|TRBJ2-1
TGTGCCAGTAGAACTGGGGGGTTTGAGCAGTTCTTC
CASRTGGFEQFF
>-|TRBV24-1|TRBD2|TRBJ2-1
TGTGCCACCAGTGATCCGACTAGCGGGAGTGTCAATGAGCAGTTCTTC
CATSDPTSGSVNEQFF
>-|TRBV4-3|-|TRBJ2-5
TGCGCCAGCAGCCAAGTGCTGACGGAGGTTCAAGAGACCCAGTACTTC
CASSQVLTEVQETQYF
>few|TRBV7-2|TRBD1|TRBJ2-5
TGTGCCAGCAGCTTGACAGGGATAACGGAGACCCAGTACTTC
CASSLTGITETQYF
>few|TRBV7-7|-|TRBJ1-5
TGTGCCAGTACCCCTAAAGGGGATAGCCTCACCAATGAGCCCCAGCATTTT
CASTPKGDSLTNEPQHF
>-|TRBV3-1/TRBV3-2|-|TRBJ1-2
TGTGCCAGCAGCCAAGATCTAGAGGAAAGGTATGGCTACACCTTC
CASSQDLEERYGYTF
>few|TRBV5-6|-|TRBJ1-5
TGTGCCAGCAGTTGGGGGTTTGGGGCCCAGCATTTT
CASSWGFGAQHF
>-|TRBV19|-|TRBJ1-5
TGTGCCAGTTCCCCGACGGTTAGCAATCAGCCCCAGCATTTT
CASSPTVSNQPQHF
>once|TRBV5-4|-|TRBJ2-1
TGTGCCAGCAGCGAGAGGGTAGTACGGGCCAATGAGCAGTTCTTC
CASSERVVRANEQFF
>-|TRBV4-1|-|TRBJ2-4
TGCGCCAGCAGCCAACCGAGAGTCCAAAGAGAAAACATTCAGTACTTC
CASSQPRVQRENIQYF
>-|TRBV6-1|-|TRBJ1-1
TGTGCCAGCAGTGACCCCAGGGCCACTGAAGCTTTCTTT
CASSDPRATEAFF
>-|TRBV30|-|TRBJ2-7
TGTGCCTGGGGGAGACAGAACGAGCAGTACTTC
CAWGRQNEQYF
>few|TRBV18|TRBD1|TRBJ2-2
TGTGCCAGCTCACCACGGGGACAGCTGAACACCGGGGAGCTGTTTTTT
CASSPRGQLNTGELFF
>-|TRBV6-2/TRBV6-3|-|TRBJ2-3
TGTGCCAGCAGTCAACTCTGGACTAGCACAGATACGCAGTATTTT
CASSQLWTSTDTQYF
>-|TRBV5-6|-|TRBJ2-2
TGTGCCAGCAGCTTGGGAAGGTACACCGGGGAGCTGTTTTTT
CASSLGRYTGELFF